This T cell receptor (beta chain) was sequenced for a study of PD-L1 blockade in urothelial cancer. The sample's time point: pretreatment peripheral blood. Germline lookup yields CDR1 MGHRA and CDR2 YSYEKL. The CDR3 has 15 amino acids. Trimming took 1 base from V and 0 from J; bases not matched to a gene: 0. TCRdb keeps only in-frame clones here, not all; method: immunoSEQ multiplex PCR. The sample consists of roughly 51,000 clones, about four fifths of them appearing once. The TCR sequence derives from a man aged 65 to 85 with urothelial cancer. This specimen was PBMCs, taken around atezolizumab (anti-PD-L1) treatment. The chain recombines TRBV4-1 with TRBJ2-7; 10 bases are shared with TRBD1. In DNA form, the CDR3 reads TGCGCCAGCAGCCAAGGACAGGGGGCCTCCTACGAGCAGTACTTC. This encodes CASSQGQGASYEQYF.